This is a list of T cell receptor beta chains from one sample in a study of CD8 T cells in ankylosing spondylitis. MiXCR, run by TCRdb on the 5' RACE reads, gives a single entry per CDR3 protein. Among some 840,000 distinct CDR3 sequences listed, 12% were seen once. Material: blood, either unsorted or a sorted T cell fraction (not recorded which). These receptors were collected from a male donor with ankylosing spondylitis. The CDR3 runs from the conserved cysteine through the conserved F or W. Each record gives: J gene, D gene, V gene, clone size, CDR3 protein, CDR3 DNA. A D gene is named only where the DNA matches it firmly. The size entry is marked missing in some rows and otherwise reads once, few, many or a size class.

TRBJ2-2 | . | TRBV7-2 | . | CASSQSGVTGELFF | TGTGCCAGCAGCCAATCGGGGGTCACCGGGGAGCTGTTTTTT
TRBJ1-2 | . | TRBV25-1 | . | CASSTSEVGGYGYTF | .
TRBJ1-2 | . | TRBV4-1 | many | CASSQLLGTGDYGYTF | TGCGCCAGCAGCCAATTGTTGGGTACGGGTGACTATGGCTACACCTTC
TRBJ2-1 | TRBD2 | TRBV18 | . | CASSPPGTSRYNEQFF | TGTGCCAGCTCACCTCCCGGGACTAGCCGATACAATGAGCAGTTCTTC
TRBJ2-7 | . | TRBV20-1 | few | CSARGAPYEQYF | TGCAGTGCTAGGGGTGCACCCTACGAGCAGTACTTC
TRBJ2-3 | TRBD2 | TRBV29-1 | many | CSVDLAGRTDTQYF | TGCAGCGTTGATCTAGCGGGCCGCACAGATACGCAGTATTTT
TRBJ2-7 | . | TRBV7-2 | . | CASSLRAGFVEQYF | TGTGCCAGCAGCTTAAGGGCAGGGTTCGTAGAGCAGTACTTC
TRBJ2-3 | TRBD2 | TRBV5-1 | once | CASSIGTSGSGSDTQYF | TGCGCCAGCAGCATCGGGACTAGCGGGAGTGGGTCAGATACGCAGTATTTT
TRBJ2-3 | . | TRBV6-2/TRBV6-3 | . | CASSYGVRPAQYF | TGTGCCAGCAGTTATGGGGTTCGGCCCGCGCAGTATTTT
TRBJ2-7 | . | TRBV20-1 | . | CSARSRGGEQYF | TGCAGTGCTAGATCCAGGGGTGGCGAGCAGTACTTC
TRBJ2-3 | . | TRBV4-3 | . | CASSDNWDTQYF | TGCGCCAGCAGCGATAACTGGGATACGCAGTATTTT
TRBJ2-5 | . | TRBV18 | few | CASSRPSVQETQYF | TGTGCCAGCTCACGACCCTCGGTACAAGAGACCCAGTACTTC
TRBJ2-3 | TRBD1 | TRBV5-1 | . | CASSSQGQGAGDTQYF | TGCGCCAGCAGCTCCCAGGGACAGGGGGCAGGAGATACGCAGTATTTT
TRBJ1-1 | . | TRBV27 | . | CASSLGRALTPEAFF | TGTGCCAGCAGTTTGGGACGGGCCCTGACCCCTGAAGCTTTCTTT
TRBJ2-1 | TRBD2 | TRBV5-4 | few | CASRLPGGNEQFF | TGTGCCAGCAGGCTGCCGGGAGGGAATGAGCAGTTCTTC
TRBJ1-4 | TRBD1 | TRBV7-9 | . | CASSLRTGAEKLFF | TGTGCCAGCAGTTTGAGGACAGGGGCAGAAAAACTGTTTTTT
TRBJ2-1 | TRBD2 | TRBV6-2/TRBV6-3 | . | CASSPKAAGGVYNEQFF | TGTGCCAGCAGTCCGAAAGCAGCGGGGGGGGTCTACAATGAGCAGTTCTTC
TRBJ2-1 | TRBD1 | TRBV5-6 | . | CASSLLGTARSYNEQFF | TGTGCCAGCAGCTTGTTGGGGACAGCCCGCTCCTACAATGAGCAGTTCTTC
TRBJ2-1 | . | TRBV6-1 | . | CATSLDPRDEQFF | TGTGCCACCTCATTGGACCCCCGGGATGAGCAGTTCTTC
TRBJ1-1 | TRBD1 | TRBV7-2 | many | CASSSTGGVTEAFF | TGTGCCAGCAGCTCGACAGGGGGCGTCACTGAAGCTTTCTTT
TRBJ1-1 | . | TRBV13 | few | CASRLRAGAQRTEAFF | TGTGCCAGCAGGCTCAGGGCTGGGGCCCAGAGGACTGAAGCTTTCTTT
TRBJ1-5 | TRBD1 | TRBV4-3 | . | CASSQEAGQAQHF | TGCGCCAGCAGCCAAGAAGCGGGACAGGCCCAGCATTTT
TRBJ2-1 | TRBD2 | TRBV4-3 | few | CASSQILAGGNEQFF | TGCGCCAGCAGCCAAATCCTAGCGGGAGGTAATGAGCAGTTCTTC
TRBJ2-2 | . | TRBV10-1 | . | CASSARGHAAGELFF | TGCGCCAGCAGCGCCCGGGGACACGCGGCCGGGGAGCTGTTTTTT
TRBJ2-7 | . | TRBV20-1 | . | CSAYGTVSSYEQYF | TGCAGTGCTTATGGGACGGTTAGCTCCTACGAGCAGTACTTC
TRBJ2-7 | TRBD1 | TRBV20-1 | few | CSASGTGPTYEQYF | TGCAGTGCTAGCGGGACAGGACCTACCTACGAGCAGTACTTC
TRBJ2-7 | . | TRBV12-3/TRBV12-4 | few | CASRKDGAAYEQYF | TGTGCCAGCAGGAAGGACGGCGCGGCCTACGAGCAGTACTTC
TRBJ1-6 | . | TRBV28 | many | CASSFQESPLHF | TGTGCCAGCAGTTTTCAGGAATCACCCCTCCACTTT
TRBJ2-3 | . | TRBV18 | . | CASSPFGRGTGETDTQYF | TGTGCCAGCTCACCCTTTGGGCGGGGGACAGGTGAAACAGATACGCAGTATTTT
TRBJ1-1 | . | TRBV9 | few | CASSATSRNTEAFF | TGTGCCAGCAGTGCGACAAGCAGGAACACTGAAGCTTTCTTT
TRBJ1-2 | . | TRBV7-6 | few | CASSLDRERGYTF | TGTGCCAGCAGCTTAGACAGGGAGAGAGGCTACACCTTC
TRBJ2-1 | . | TRBV20-1 | many | CSARERGLSYNEQFF | TGCAGTGCTAGAGAGAGGGGTCTTTCCTACAATGAGCAGTTCTTC
TRBJ2-3 | . | TRBV20-1 | . | CSARRLGGYTDTQYF | TGCAGTGCTAGACGCTTGGGGGGATACACAGATACGCAGTATTTT
TRBJ2-1 | TRBD1 | TRBV6-2/TRBV6-3 | few | CASSYTSGTGRVRSYNEQFF | TGTGCCAGCAGTTACACCTCCGGGACAGGCCGCGTGAGGTCCTACAATGAGCAGTTCTTC
TRBJ2-7 | . | TRBV7-2 | few | CASSRLGWPLYEQYF | TGTGCCAGCAGCCGCTTGGGGTGGCCACTCTACGAGCAGTACTTC
TRBJ2-3 | . | TRBV24-1 | few | CATSESRTDTQYF | TGTGCCACCAGTGAAAGTCGCACAGATACGCAGTATTTT
TRBJ2-1 | . | TRBV11-2 | . | CASSLDWGNEQFF | TGTGCCAGCAGCTTAGATTGGGGCAATGAGCAGTTCTTC
TRBJ2-3 | . | TRBV20-1 | . | CSARASQTDTQYF | TGCAGTGCTAGGGCTAGCCAGACAGATACGCAGTATTTT
TRBJ2-5 | . | TRBV29-1 | . | CSVEEGGWETQYF | TGCAGCGTTGAGGAGGGGGGTTGGGAGACCCAGTACTTC
TRBJ2-5 | TRBD1 | TRBV24-1 | few | CATSDKRQGKETQYF | TGTGCCACCAGTGACAAGAGACAGGGGAAAGAGACCCAGTACTTC
TRBJ1-1 | TRBD1 | TRBV7-9 | . | CASSSIQGVRAFF | TGTGCCAGCAGCTCAATTCAGGGGGTTCGTGCTTTCTTT
TRBJ2-5 | . | TRBV12-3/TRBV12-4 | many | CASSLRRGQETQYF | TGTGCCAGCAGTTTACGACGGGGACAAGAGACCCAGTACTTC
TRBJ2-3 | . | TRBV25-1 | . | CASTRGLGTDTQYF | TGTGCCAGCACGCGGGGCCTAGGCACAGATACGCAGTATTTT
TRBJ1-1 | . | TRBV18 | few | CASSPLTVNTEAFF | TGTGCCAGCTCACCCTTGACGGTGAACACTGAAGCTTTCTTT
TRBJ1-1 | . | TRBV15 | . | CATSRGTTGKAFF | TGTGCCACCAGCAGGGGTACGACGGGCAAAGCTTTCTTT
TRBJ1-6 | . | TRBV5-1 | many | CASSLDMFNSPLHF | TGCGCCAGCAGCCTCGACATGTTTAATTCACCCCTCCACTTT
TRBJ2-3 | . | TRBV4-3 | once | CASGHSRDPIRQYF | TGCGCCAGCGGCCATTCTAGGGACCCTATAAGGCAGTATTTT
TRBJ2-7 | . | TRBV10-3 | . | CAISGLGPYEQYF | TGTGCCATCAGCGGACTGGGGCCCTACGAGCAGTACTTC